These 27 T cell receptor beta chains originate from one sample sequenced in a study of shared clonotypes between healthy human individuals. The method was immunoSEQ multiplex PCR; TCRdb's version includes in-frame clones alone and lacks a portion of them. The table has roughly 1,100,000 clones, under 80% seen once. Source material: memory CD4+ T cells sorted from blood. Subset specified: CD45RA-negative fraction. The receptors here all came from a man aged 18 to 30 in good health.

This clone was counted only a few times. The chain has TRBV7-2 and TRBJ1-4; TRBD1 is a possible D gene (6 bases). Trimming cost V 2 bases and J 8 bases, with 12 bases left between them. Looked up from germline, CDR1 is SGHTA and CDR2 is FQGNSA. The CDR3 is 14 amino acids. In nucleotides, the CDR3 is TGTGCCAGCAGCTTATCCAGGGGTGGAGAAAAACTGTTTTTT. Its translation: CASSLSRGGEKLFF.

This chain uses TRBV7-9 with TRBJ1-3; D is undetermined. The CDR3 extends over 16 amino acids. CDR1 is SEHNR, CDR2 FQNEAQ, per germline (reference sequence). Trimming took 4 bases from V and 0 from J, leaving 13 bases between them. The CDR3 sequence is CASSSAKGNSGNTIYF. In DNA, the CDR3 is TGTGCCAGCAGCTCCGCCAAAGGAAACTCTGGAAACACCATATATTTT. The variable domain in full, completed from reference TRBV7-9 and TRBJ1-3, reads DTGVSQNPRHKITKRGQNVTFRCDPISEHNRLYWYRQTLGQGPEFLTYFQNEAQLEKSRLLSDRFSAERPKGSFSTLEIQRTEQGDSAMYLCASSSAKGNSGNTIYFGEGSWLTVV.

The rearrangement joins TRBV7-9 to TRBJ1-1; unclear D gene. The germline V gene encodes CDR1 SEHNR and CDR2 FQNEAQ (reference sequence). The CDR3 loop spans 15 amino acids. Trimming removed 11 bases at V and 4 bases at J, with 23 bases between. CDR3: CAQQTPKAGGTEAFF. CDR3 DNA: TGTGCCCAGCAAACCCCTAAGGCAGGTGGCACTGAAGCTTTCTTT.

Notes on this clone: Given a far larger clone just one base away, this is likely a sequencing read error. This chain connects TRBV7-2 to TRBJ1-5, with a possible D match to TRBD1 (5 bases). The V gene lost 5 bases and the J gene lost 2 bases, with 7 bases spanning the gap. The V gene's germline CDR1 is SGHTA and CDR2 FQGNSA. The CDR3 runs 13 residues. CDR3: CASSPTGNQPQHF. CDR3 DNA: TGTGCCAGCAGCCCGACAGGCAATCAGCCCCAGCATTTT.

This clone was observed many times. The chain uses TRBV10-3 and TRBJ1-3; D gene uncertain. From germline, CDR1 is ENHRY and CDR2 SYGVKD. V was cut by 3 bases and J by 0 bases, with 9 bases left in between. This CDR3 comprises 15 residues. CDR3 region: CAISEGPTSGNTIYF. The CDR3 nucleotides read TGTGCCATCAGTGAAGGGCCAACCTCTGGAAACACCATATATTTT.

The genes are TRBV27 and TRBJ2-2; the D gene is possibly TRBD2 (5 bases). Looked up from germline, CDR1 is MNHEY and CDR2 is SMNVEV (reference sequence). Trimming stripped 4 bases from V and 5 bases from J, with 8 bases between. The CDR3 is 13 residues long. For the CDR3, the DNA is TGTGCCAGCAGTTCTGGACTTACCGGGGAGCTGTTTTTT. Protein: CASSSGLTGELFF.

The CDR3 sequence is CAWRTGGNTEAFF. CDR3 coding DNA: TGTGCCTGGAGGACAGGGGGGAACACTGAAGCTTTCTTT. The gene calls are TRBV30 and TRBJ1-1; 9 nucleotides agree with TRBD1. Germline V gives CDR1 GTSNPN, CDR2 SVGIG (reference sequence). The CDR3 has 13 amino acids. Trimming took 3 bases from V and 1 from J; bases not matched to a gene: 0. The whole variable domain, filled in from reference TRBV30 and TRBJ1-1, reads SQTIHQWPATLVQPVGSPLSLECTVEGTSNPNLYWYRQAAGRGLQLLFYSVGIGQISSEVPQNLSASRPQDRQFILSSKKLLLSDSGFYLCAWRTGGNTEAFFGQGTRLTVV.

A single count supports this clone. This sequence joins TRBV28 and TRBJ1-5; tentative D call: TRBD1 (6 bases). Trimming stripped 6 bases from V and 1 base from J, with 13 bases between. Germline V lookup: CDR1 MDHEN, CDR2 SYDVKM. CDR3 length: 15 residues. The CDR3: CASSPSGTSNQPQHF. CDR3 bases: TGTGCCAGCAGCCCCTCCGGGACAAGCAATCAGCCCCAGCATTTT.

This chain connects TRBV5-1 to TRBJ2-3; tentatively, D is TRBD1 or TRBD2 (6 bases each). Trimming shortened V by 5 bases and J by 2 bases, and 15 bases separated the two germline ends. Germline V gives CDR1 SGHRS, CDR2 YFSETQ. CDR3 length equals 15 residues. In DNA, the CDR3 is TGCGCCAGCAGTCAACAAGGGGGGCACACAGATACGCAGTATTTT. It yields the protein CASSQQGGHTDTQYF.

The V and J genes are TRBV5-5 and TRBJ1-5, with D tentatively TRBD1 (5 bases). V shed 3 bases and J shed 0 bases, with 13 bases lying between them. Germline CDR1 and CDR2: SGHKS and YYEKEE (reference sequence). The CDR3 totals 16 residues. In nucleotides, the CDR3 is TGTGCCAGCAGCTGGGGCGGAGCGTATAGCAATCAGCCCCAGCATTTT. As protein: CASSWGGAYSNQPQHF.

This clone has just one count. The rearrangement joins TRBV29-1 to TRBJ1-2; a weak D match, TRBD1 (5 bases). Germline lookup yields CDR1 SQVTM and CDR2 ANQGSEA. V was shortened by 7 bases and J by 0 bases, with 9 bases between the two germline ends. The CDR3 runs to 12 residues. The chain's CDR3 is CSGADTNYGYTF. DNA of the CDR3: TGCAGCGGTGCGGACACTAACTATGGCTACACCTTC.

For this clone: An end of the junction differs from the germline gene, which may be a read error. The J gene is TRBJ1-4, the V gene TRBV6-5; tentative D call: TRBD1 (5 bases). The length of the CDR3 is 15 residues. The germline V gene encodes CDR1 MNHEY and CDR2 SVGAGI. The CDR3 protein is CASSDSGGKSEKLFF. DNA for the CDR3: TGTGCCAGCAGTGACTCGGGGGGGAAAAGTGAAAAACTGTTTTTT.

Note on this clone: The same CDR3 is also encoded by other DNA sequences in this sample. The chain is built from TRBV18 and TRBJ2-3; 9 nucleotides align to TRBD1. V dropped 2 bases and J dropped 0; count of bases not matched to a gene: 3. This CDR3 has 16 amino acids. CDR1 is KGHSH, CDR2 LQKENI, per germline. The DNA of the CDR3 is TGTGCCAGCTCACCAGGGACAGGGTCTAGCACAGATACGCAGTATTTT. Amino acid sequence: CASSPGTGSSTDTQYF.

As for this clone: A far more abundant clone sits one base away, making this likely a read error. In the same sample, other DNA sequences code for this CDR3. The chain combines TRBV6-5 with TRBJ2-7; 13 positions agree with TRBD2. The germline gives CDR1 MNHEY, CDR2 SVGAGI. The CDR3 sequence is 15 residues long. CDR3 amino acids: CASSSGLAGAHEQYF. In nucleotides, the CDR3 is TGTGCCAGCAGTTCCGGACTAGCGGGAGCCCACGAGCAGTATTTC.

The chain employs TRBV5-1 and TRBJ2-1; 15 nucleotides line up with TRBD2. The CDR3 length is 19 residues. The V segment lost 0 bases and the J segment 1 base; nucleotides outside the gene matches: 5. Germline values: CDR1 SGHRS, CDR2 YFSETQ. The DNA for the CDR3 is TGCGCCAGCAGCTTGGGGACTAGCGGGAGGGCCCGGTCCTACAATGAGCAGTTCTTC. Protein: CASSLGTSGRARSYNEQFF.

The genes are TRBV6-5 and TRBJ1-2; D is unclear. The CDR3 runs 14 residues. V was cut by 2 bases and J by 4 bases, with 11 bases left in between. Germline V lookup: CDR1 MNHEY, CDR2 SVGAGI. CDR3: CASSYLSNPYGYTF. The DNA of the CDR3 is TGTGCCAGCAGTTACCTGTCGAATCCCTATGGCTACACCTTC.

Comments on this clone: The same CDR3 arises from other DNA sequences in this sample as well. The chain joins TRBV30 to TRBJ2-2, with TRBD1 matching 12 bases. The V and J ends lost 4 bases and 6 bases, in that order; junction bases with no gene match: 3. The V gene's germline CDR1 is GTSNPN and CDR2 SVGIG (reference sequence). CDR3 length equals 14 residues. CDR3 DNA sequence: TGTGCCTGGAAGGGACAGGGGGCACCCGGGGAGCTGTTTTTT. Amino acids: CAWKGQGAPGELFF. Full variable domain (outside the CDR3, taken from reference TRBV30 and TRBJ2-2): SQTIHQWPATLVQPVGSPLSLECTVEGTSNPNLYWYRQAAGRGLQLLFYSVGIGQISSEVPQNLSASRPQDRQFILSSKKLLLSDSGFYLCAWKGQGAPGELFFGEGSRLTVL.

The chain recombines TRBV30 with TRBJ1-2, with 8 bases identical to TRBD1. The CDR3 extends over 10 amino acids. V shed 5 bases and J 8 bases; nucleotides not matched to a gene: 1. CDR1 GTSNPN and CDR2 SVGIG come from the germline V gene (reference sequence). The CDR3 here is CAWGDRGYTF. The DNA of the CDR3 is TGTGCCTGGGGGGACAGGGGCTACACCTTC.

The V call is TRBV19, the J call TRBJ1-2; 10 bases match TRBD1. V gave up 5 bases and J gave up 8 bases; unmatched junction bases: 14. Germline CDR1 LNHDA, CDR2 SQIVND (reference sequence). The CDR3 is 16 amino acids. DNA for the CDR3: TGTGCCAGTAGTGCCCCGGGACAGGGGCTCGGAAAGGGCTACACCTTC. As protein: CASSAPGQGLGKGYTF.

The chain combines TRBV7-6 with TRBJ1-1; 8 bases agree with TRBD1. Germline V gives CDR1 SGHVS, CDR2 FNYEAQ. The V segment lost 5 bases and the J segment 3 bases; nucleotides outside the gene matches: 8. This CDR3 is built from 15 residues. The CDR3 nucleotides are TGTGCCAGCAGCAAAGGACAGGGCTTAGACACTGAAGCTTTCTTT. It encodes CASSKGQGLDTEAFF.

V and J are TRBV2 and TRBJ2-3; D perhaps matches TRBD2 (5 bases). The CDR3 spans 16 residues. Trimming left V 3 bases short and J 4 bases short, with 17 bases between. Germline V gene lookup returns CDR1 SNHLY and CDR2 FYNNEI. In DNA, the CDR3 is TGTGCCAGCAGTGATAGTCTAGCCCTTAAGTCAGATACGCAGTATTTT. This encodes CASSDSLALKSDTQYF.

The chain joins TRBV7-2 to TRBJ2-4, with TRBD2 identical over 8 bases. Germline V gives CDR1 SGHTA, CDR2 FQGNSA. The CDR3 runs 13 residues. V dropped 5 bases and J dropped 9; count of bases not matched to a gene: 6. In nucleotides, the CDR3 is TGTGCCAGCAGCGGCCGGGAGGGCAGCATTCAGTACTTC. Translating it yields CASSGREGSIQYF.

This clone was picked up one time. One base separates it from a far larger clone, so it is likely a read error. The CDR3 reads CASSTTNTEAFF. The DNA of the CDR3 is TGCGCCAGCAGTACGACGAACACTGAAGCTTTCTTT. The chain employs TRBV5-1 and TRBJ1-1; D remains ambiguous. Germline V gene data show CDR1 as SGHRS and CDR2 as YFSETQ. The CDR3 totals 12 residues. Trimming stripped 5 bases from V and 1 base from J, with 6 bases between.

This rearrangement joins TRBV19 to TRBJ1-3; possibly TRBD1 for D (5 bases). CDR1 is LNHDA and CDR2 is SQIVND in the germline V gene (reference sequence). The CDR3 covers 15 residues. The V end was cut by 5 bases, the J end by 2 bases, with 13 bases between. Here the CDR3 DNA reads TGTGCCAGTAGTTTACGACAGAGCGCTGGAAACACCATATATTTT. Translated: CASSLRQSAGNTIYF.

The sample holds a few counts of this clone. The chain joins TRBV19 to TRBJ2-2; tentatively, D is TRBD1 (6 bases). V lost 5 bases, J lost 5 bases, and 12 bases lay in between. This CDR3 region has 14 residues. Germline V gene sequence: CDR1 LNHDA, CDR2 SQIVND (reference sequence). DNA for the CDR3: TGTGCCAGTAGTTCAGGGGAGAAGACCGGGGAGCTGTTTTTT. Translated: CASSSGEKTGELFF. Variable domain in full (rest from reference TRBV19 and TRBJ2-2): DGGITQSPKYLFRKEGQNVTLSCEQNLNHDAMYWYRQDPGQGLRLIYYSQIVNDFQKGDIAEGYSVSREKKESFPLTVTSAQKNPTAFYLCASSSGEKTGELFFGEGSRLTVL.

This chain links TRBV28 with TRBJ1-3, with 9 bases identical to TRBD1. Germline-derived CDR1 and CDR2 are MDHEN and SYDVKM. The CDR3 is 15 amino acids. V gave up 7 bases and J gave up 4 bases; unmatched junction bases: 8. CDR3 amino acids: CASTNTGGGGNTIYF. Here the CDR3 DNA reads TGTGCCAGCACGAATACAGGGGGCGGCGGAAACACCATATATTTT.

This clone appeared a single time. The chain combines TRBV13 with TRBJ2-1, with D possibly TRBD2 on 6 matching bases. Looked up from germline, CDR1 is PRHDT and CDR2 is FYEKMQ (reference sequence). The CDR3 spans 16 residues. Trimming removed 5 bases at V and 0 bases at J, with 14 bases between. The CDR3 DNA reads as TGTGCCAGCAGCCCGGGGGACTTAAGCTCCTACAATGAGCAGTTCTTC. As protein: CASSPGDLSSYNEQFF.